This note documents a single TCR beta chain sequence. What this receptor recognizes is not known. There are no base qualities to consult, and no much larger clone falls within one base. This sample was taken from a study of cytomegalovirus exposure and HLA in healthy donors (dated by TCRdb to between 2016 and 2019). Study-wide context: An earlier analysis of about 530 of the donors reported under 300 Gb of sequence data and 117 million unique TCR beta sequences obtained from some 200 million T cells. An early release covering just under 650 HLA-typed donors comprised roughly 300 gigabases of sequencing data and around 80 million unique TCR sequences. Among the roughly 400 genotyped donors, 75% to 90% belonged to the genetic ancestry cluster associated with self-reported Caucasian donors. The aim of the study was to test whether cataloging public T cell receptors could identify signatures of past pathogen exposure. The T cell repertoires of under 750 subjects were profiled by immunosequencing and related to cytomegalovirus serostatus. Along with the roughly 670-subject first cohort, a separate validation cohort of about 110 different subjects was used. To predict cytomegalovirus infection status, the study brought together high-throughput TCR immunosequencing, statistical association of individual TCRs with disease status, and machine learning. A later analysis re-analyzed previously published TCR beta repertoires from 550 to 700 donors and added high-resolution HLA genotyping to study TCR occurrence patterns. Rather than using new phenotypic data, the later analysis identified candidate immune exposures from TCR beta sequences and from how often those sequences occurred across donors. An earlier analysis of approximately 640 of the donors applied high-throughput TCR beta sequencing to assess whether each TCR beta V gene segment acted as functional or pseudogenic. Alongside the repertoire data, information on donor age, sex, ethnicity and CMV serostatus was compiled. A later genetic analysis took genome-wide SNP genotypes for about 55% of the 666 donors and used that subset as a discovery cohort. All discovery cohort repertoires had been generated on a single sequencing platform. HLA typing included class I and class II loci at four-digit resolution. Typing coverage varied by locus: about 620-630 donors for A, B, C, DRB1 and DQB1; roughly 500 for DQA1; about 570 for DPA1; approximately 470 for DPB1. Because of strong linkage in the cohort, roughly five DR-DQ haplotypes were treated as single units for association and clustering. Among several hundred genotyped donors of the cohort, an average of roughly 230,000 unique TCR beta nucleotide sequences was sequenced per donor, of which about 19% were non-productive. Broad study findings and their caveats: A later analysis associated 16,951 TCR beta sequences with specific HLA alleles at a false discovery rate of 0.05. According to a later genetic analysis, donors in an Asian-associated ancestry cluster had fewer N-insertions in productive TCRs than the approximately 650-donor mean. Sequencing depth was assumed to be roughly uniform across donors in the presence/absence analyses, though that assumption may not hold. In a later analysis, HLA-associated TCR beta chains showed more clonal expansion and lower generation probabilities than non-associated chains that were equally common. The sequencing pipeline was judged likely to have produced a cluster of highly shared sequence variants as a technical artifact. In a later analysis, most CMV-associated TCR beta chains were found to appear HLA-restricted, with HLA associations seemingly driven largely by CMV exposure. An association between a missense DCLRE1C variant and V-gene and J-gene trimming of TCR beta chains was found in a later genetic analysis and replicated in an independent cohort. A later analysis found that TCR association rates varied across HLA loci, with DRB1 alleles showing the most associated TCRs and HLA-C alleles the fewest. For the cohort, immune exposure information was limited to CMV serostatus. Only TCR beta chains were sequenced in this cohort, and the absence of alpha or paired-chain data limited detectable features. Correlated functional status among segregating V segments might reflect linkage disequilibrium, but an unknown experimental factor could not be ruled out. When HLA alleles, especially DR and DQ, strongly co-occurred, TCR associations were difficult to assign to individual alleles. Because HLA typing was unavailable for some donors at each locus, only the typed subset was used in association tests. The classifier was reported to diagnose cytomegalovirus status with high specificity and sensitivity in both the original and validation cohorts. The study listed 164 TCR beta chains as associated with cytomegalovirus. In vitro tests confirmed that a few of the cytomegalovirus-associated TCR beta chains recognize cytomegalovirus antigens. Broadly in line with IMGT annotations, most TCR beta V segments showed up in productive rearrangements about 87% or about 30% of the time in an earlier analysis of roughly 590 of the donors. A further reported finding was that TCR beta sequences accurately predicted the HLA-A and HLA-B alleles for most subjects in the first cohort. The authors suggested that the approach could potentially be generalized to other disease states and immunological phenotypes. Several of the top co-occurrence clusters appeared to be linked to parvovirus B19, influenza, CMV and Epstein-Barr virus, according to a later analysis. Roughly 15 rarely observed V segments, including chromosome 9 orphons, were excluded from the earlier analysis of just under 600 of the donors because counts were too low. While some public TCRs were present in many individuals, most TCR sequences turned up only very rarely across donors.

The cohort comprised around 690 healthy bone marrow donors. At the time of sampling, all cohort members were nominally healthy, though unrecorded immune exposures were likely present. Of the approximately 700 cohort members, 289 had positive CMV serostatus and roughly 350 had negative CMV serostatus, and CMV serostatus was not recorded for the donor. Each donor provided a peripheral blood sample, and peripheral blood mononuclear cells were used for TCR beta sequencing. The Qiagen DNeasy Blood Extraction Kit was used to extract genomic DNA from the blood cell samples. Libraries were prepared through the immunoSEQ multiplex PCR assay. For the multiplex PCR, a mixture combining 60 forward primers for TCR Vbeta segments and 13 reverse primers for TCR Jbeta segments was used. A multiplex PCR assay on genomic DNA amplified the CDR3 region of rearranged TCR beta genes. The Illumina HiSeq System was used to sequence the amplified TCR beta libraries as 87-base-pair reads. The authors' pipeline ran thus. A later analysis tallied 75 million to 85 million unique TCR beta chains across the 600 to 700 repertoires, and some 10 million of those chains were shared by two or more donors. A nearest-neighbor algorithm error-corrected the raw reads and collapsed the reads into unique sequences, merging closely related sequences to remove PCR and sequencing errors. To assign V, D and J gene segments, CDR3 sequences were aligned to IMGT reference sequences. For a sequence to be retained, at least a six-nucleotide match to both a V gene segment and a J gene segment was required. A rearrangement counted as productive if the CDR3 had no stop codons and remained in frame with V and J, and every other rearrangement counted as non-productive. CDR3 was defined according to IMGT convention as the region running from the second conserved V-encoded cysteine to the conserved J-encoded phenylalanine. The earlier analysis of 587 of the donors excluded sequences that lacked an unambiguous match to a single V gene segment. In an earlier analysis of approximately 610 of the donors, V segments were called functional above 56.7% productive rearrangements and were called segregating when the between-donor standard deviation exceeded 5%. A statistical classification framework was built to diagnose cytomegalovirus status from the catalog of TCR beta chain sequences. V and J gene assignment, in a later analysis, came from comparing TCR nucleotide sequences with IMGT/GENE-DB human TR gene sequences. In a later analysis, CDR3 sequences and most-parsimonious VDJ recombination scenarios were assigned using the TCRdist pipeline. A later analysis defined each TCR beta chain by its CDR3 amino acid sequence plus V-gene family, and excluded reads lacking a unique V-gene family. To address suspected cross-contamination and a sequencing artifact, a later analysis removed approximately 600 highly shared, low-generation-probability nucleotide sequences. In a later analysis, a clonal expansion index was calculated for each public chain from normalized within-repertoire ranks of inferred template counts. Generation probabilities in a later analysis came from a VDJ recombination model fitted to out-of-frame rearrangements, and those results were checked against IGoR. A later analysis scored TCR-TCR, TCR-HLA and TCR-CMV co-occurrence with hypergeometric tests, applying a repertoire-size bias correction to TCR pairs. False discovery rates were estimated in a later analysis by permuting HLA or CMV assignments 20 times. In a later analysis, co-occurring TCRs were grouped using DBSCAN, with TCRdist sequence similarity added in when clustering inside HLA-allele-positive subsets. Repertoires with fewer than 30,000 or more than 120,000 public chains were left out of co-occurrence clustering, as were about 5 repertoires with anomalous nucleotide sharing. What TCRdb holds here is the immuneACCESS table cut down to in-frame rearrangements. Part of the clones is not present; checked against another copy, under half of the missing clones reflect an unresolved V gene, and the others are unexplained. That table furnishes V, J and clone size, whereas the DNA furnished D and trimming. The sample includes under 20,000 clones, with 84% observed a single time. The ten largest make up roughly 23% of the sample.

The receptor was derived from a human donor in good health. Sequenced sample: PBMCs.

The CDR3 protein is CASSQDRITYEQYF. The DNA sequence is as follows: TGTGCCAGCAGCCAGGACAGGATTACCTACGAGCAGTACTTC. The rearranged chain carries TRBV5-4 and TRBJ2-7, with 7 middle bases fitting TRBD1. The CDR3, cysteine through phenylalanine, is 14 amino acids long. Only the CDR3 DNA is retained, 42 bases long and in frame from the first base. The germline V gene (reference sequence) sets CDR1 to SGHNT and CDR2 to YYREEE. Ends trimmed: V by 4 bases, J by 2 bases; bases unmatched to a gene: 6. The CDR3 plus the reference TRBV5-4 and TRBJ2-7 genes for the other parts give the full variable domain: ETGVTQSPTHLIKTRGQQVTLRCSSQSGHNTVSWYQQALGQGPQFIFQYYREEENGRGNFPPRFSGLQFPNYSSELNVNALELDDSALYLCASSQDRITYEQYFGPGTRLTVT.